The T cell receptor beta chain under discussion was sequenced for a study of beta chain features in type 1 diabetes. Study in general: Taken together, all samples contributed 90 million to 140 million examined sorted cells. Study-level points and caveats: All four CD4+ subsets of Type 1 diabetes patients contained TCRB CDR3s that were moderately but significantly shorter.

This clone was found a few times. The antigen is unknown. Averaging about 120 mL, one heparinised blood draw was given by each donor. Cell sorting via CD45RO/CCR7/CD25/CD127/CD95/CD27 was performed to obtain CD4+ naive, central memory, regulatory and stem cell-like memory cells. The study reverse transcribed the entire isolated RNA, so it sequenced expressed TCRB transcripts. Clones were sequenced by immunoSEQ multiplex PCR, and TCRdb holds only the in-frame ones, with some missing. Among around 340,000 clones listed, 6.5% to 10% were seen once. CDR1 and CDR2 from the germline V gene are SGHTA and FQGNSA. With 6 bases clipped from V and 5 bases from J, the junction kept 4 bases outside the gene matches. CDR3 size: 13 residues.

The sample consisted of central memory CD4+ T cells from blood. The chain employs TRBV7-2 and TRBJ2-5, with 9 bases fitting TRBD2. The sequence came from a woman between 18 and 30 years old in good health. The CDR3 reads CASRLAGWETQYF. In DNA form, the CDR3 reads TGTGCCAGCAGACTAGCGGGTTGGGAGACCCAGTACTTC.